This T cell receptor beta chain derives from a study of identifying expanded T cells in peripheral blood. Overall study results and limits: Across healthy donors, higher total template counts meant significantly greater roughly two-week count variance.

The CDR3 is 12 residues long. Trimming shortened V by 5 bases and J by 3 bases, and 5 bases separated the two germline ends. Germline CDR1 and CDR2: SGHNT and YYREEE (reference sequence). Notes on this clone: Its antigen remains unknown.

Measured with immunoSEQ multiplex PCR; TCRdb has only the in-frame clones, and not every one. The data contain approximately 94,000 clones, 80% to 90% of them singletons. Sequencing was done on a sample of blood. The receptor comes from a person aged 18 to 75 in good health. The chain has TRBV5-4 and TRBJ2-2; D is undetermined. The DNA of the CDR3 is TGTGCCAGCAGATTCGACACCGGGGAGCTGTTTTTT. It encodes CASRFDTGELFF.